The 32 T cell receptor beta chains below all came from one sample that was sequenced in a study of blood T cell repertoires in COVID-19. The data were produced by immunoSEQ multiplex PCR, yet TCRdb's version contains in-frame clones alone and is incomplete. The repertoire holds 430,000 or so clones, with around nine tenths as singletons. Sequenced input: PBMCs or T cells enriched from blood (not recorded which). The receptors originated from a middle-aged woman who had recovered from COVID-19.

This CDR3 is CASSRRLAGLNEQFF. The CDR3 coding sequence is TGTGCCAGCAGCCGCCGACTAGCGGGCCTAAATGAGCAGTTCTTC. V usage is TRBV7-9 and J usage is TRBJ2-1, with 10 bases aligning to TRBD2. This CDR3 region has 15 residues. V was pared by 5 bases and J by 7 bases, with 8 bases of the junction left unmatched. Per the germline V gene, CDR1 is SEHNR and CDR2 is FQNEAQ (reference sequence).

J is TRBJ1-1 and V is TRBV9, with a tentative D call TRBD1 (6 bases). The CDR3 runs 18 residues. Germline V gives CDR1 SGDLS, CDR2 YYNGEE. Trimming removed 4 bases at V and 1 base at J, with 23 bases between. The CDR3 is CASSPRGGQGPPNTEAFF. The CDR3 coding sequence is TGTGCCAGCAGCCCGAGAGGAGGTCAGGGGCCTCCGAACACTGAAGCTTTCTTT.

The DNA of the CDR3 is TGTGCCAGCAGCTTAAACTCAGCGGGAGGGCTGAGGGGCGGGGAGCTGTTTTTT. This codes for CASSLNSAGGLRGGELFF. This chain joins TRBV7-2 and TRBJ2-2, with 10 positions matching TRBD2. With 2 bases clipped from V and 7 bases from J, the junction kept 13 bases outside the gene matches. Germline V gives CDR1 SGHTA, CDR2 FQGNSA. This CDR3 contains 18 residues.

This chain links TRBV7-8 with TRBJ1-1; D unclear. V was shortened by 1 base and J by 5 bases, with 11 bases between the two germline ends. The CDR3 covers 14 residues. In germline, CDR1 is SGHVS, CDR2 FQNEAQ. The CDR3 DNA follows: TGTGCCAGCAGCTTAGATGAGCTGAGGACTGAAGCTTTCTTT. Its protein is CASSLDELRTEAFF. Full variable domain (rest looked up from reference TRBV7-8 and TRBJ1-1): GAGVSQSPRYKVAKRGQDVALRCDPISGHVSLFWYQQALGQGPEFLTYFQNEAQLDKSGLPSDRFFAERPEGSVSTLKIQRTQQEDSAVYLCASSLDELRTEAFFGQGTRLTVV.

CDR3 loop: CATSGVEQETQYF. The CDR3 DNA is TGTGCCACCAGTGGTGTAGAACAAGAGACCCAGTACTTC. This chain joins TRBV24-1 and TRBJ2-5, with D uncertain. In germline, CDR1 is KGHDR, CDR2 SFDVKD. The CDR3 spans 13 residues. The V and J ends lost 5 bases and 2 bases respectively, with 8 bases between them.

The chain couples TRBV7-9 to TRBJ1-1, with D tentatively TRBD1 (6 bases). The CDR3 contains 16 residues. Germline V gene sequence: CDR1 SEHNR, CDR2 FQNEAQ (reference sequence). The V and J ends lost 0 bases and 0 bases respectively, with 11 bases between them. The CDR3 spells CASSLAGTRMNTEAFF. DNA of the CDR3: TGTGCCAGCAGCTTAGCTGGGACACGCATGAACACTGAAGCTTTCTTT.

The chain couples TRBV7-2 to TRBJ2-7, with D possibly matching TRBD1 (5 bases). The germline gives CDR1 SGHTA, CDR2 FQGNSA. The CDR3 has 14 residues. V shed 4 bases and J shed 1 base, with 11 bases lying between them. The chain's CDR3 is CASSSVGQSYEQYF. The CDR3 nucleotides read TGTGCCAGCAGCTCTGTGGGGCAGTCCTACGAGCAGTACTTC.

The V gene is TRBV6-5, the J gene TRBJ1-6, with a weak D call TRBD1 (6 bases). The germline V gene encodes CDR1 MNHEY and CDR2 SVGAGI. Trimming removed 4 bases at V and 4 bases at J, with 11 bases between. The CDR3 is 15 residues long. The CDR3 sequence: CASSSQGPYNSPLHF. The CDR3 DNA reads as TGTGCCAGCAGTTCGCAGGGGCCGTATAATTCACCCCTCCACTTT.

As regards this clone: Additional DNA sequences in this sample encode the identical CDR3. In nucleotides, the CDR3 is TGTGCCAGCAGCTTAGTAGGGGGACTAGCCCCCGGGGAGCTGTTTTTT. Translated, it gives CASSLVGGLAPGELFF. The chain has TRBV7-6 and TRBJ2-2; 9 nucleotides match TRBD2. From germline, CDR1 is SGHVS and CDR2 FNYEAQ. V shed 1 base and J 6 bases; nucleotides not matched to a gene: 6. The CDR3 extends over 16 amino acids.

This clone appeared a few times. V is TRBV3-1 (or the pseudogene TRBV3-2) and J is TRBJ1-6; no clear D. V was shortened by 10 bases and J by 8 bases, with 15 bases between the two germline ends. The CDR3 is made up of 13 amino acids. Looked up from germline, CDR1 is LGHDT and CDR2 is YNNKEL (reference sequence). The CDR3 spells CATQRHPDSPLHF. The CDR3 DNA is TGTGCCACCCAGAGACACCCGGATTCACCCCTCCACTTT.

The gene calls are TRBV30 and TRBJ2-2, with 7 bases fitting TRBD2. This CDR3 comprises 14 residues. The V segment lost 5 bases and the J segment 5 bases; nucleotides outside the gene matches: 8. Germline values: CDR1 GTSNPN, CDR2 SVGIG (reference sequence). CDR3 sequence reads: CAWGWGGGTGELFF. In DNA, the CDR3 is TGTGCCTGGGGATGGGGGGGAGGAACCGGGGAGCTGTTTTTT.

The rearrangement links TRBV11-2 to TRBJ1-2; D unresolved. V lost 4 bases, J lost 4 bases, and 10 bases lay in between. Germline V gene sequence: CDR1 SGHAT, CDR2 FQNNGV. The CDR3 spans 13 residues. In DNA form, the CDR3 reads TGTGCCAGCAGCTCTGCAGGAATCTATGGCTACACCTTC. It codes for CASSSAGIYGYTF.

This chain connects TRBV30 to TRBJ2-7, with TRBD1 matching 7 bases. The ends lost 2 bases at V and 6 bases at J; junction bases unmatched: 10. CDR1 and CDR2 from the germline V gene are GTSNPN and SVGIG (reference sequence). The CDR3 extends over 14 amino acids. The CDR3 protein is CAWSRLTTGVEQYF. The CDR3 nucleotides read TGTGCCTGGAGTCGCCTCACCACAGGGGTCGAGCAGTACTTC.

The chain is built from TRBV7-2 and TRBJ2-6, with 12 bases fitting TRBD1. Germline CDR1 and CDR2: SGHTA and FQGNSA. The CDR3 is made up of 18 amino acids. J gave up 3 bases and V 5 bases, and 8 bases lay outside the gene matches. The CDR3 is CASSPEGQGAYGANVLTF. The CDR3 DNA follows: TGTGCCAGCAGCCCAGAGGGACAGGGGGCTTATGGGGCCAACGTCCTGACTTTC.

This rearrangement joins TRBV6-5 to TRBJ1-6; the D is unclear. Looked up from germline, CDR1 is MNHEY and CDR2 is SVGAGI. Trimming pared 6 bases from V and 2 bases from J, leaving 11 bases between. CDR3 length: 15 amino acids. The CDR3 sequence is CASRPTSAYNSPLHF. The CDR3 DNA sequence: TGTGCCAGCAGGCCAACAAGCGCCTATAATTCACCCCTCCACTTT.

The gene calls are TRBV2 and TRBJ1-4, with TRBD1 matching over 8 bases. The CDR3 contains 13 residues. V was pared by 7 bases and J by 7 bases, with 5 bases of the junction left unmatched. Germline V gives CDR1 SNHLY, CDR2 FYNNEI. As DNA, the CDR3 is TGTGCCAGCATCGGACAGGGAGGTGAAAAACTGTTTTTT. As protein: CASIGQGGEKLFF.

The chain carries TRBV7-8 and TRBJ1-5, with D possibly matching TRBD1 (6 bases). The CDR3 consists of 17 residues. V was clipped by 4 bases and J by 7 bases, with 23 bases between them. The germline CDR1 and CDR2 sequences are SGHVS and FQNEAQ. CDR3 in DNA: TGTGCCAGCAGCTCCCAAGGACAACAGGGCTCTTGGCAGCCCCAGCATTTT. Its protein product is CASSSQGQQGSWQPQHF.

This rearrangement joins TRBV18 to TRBJ1-2, with D perhaps matching TRBD1 (6 bases). From germline, CDR1 is KGHSH and CDR2 LQKENI. The CDR3 length is 13 residues. Trimming took off 10 bases at V and 4 bases at J, with 16 bases between the two ends. The CDR3 reads CATNQDSLYGYTF. For the CDR3, the DNA is TGTGCCACCAATCAGGACAGCCTCTATGGCTACACCTTC.

This chain links TRBV4-1 with TRBJ2-1; D is unclear. CDR1 MGHRA and CDR2 YSYEKL come from the germline V gene. V was clipped by 6 bases and J by 0 bases, with 18 bases between them. The CDR3 loop spans 17 amino acids. CDR3 sequence (DNA): TGCGCCAGCAGACTCCACCGAGAGGCTACCTCCTACAATGAGCAGTTCTTC. It encodes CASRLHREATSYNEQFF.

V is TRBV27 and J is TRBJ2-1; TRBD1 aligns across 7 bases. The CDR3 consists of 15 residues. Germline-derived CDR1 and CDR2 are MNHEY and SMNVEV (reference sequence). Trimming at V came to 8 bases and at J to 9 bases, leaving 16 bases not matched to a gene. The CDR3: CASVREKTGYGEQFF. The DNA of the CDR3 is TGTGCCAGCGTCCGCGAAAAGACAGGGTATGGTGAGCAGTTCTTC.

The chain is built from TRBV3-1 (or the pseudogene TRBV3-2) and TRBJ2-5; 10 bases match TRBD2. Germline-derived CDR1 and CDR2 are LGHDT and YNNKEL (reference sequence). The CDR3 contains 19 residues. The trim removed 3 bases at V and 5 bases at J, leaving 18 bases unmatched. The CDR3 protein is CASSHFTPIAGGRGETQYF. In nucleotides, the CDR3 is TGTGCCAGCAGCCATTTTACGCCAATAGCGGGAGGAAGGGGGGAGACCCAGTACTTC.

The table lists this clone with a few counts. This chain joins TRBV2 and TRBJ1-5; D perhaps matches TRBD1 (5 bases). CDR1 SNHLY and CDR2 FYNNEI come from the germline V gene. This CDR3 has 15 residues. V lost 6 bases and J 2 bases, leaving 14 bases between the germline ends. This chain's CDR3 is CASRYGAQGNQPQHF. DNA for the CDR3: TGTGCCAGCAGATATGGGGCGCAGGGCAATCAGCCCCAGCATTTT.

This chain links TRBV11-2 with TRBJ1-1; D unclear. In germline, CDR1 is SGHAT, CDR2 FQNNGV. Trimming left V 1 base short and J 8 bases short, with 8 bases between. The CDR3 totals 12 residues. CDR3 sequence (DNA): TGTGCCAGCAGCTTAGTAGCGGGCGAAGCTTTCTTT. It encodes CASSLVAGEAFF.

The V and J genes are TRBV20-1 and TRBJ2-5; 8 nucleotides line up with TRBD1. V shed 3 bases and J 5 bases; nucleotides not matched to a gene: 8. The length of the CDR3 is 14 residues. The germline V gene encodes CDR1 DFQATT and CDR2 SNEGSKA (reference sequence). Written as DNA, the CDR3 is TGCAGTGCTAGTAGGGACAGGCGCCTGGAGACCCAGTACTTC. The encoded protein is CSASRDRRLETQYF.

A word on this clone: Other DNA sequences from this sample encode an identical CDR3 as well. The chain carries TRBV7-9 and TRBJ2-1; 12 bases are a match to TRBD2. There are 15 residues in the CDR3. Unmatched junction bases numbered 6, after V lost 5 bases and J lost 7 bases. Germline V CDR1 and CDR2: SEHNR, FQNEAQ (reference sequence). CDR3 loop: CASSPLAGGPNEQFF. CDR3 bases: TGTGCCAGCAGCCCGCTAGCGGGAGGGCCGAATGAGCAGTTCTTC.

The rearrangement joins TRBV30 to TRBJ1-3; D is uncertain. The CDR3 sequence is 12 residues long. Germline-derived CDR1 and CDR2 are GTSNPN and SVGIG (reference sequence). Trimming removed 7 bases at V and 0 bases at J, with 7 bases between. CDR3 in DNA: TGTGCCTCCCCGGTCTCTGGAAACACCATATATTTT. Protein product: CASPVSGNTIYF.

This chain connects TRBV4-3 to TRBJ1-4; D is undetermined. V gave up 0 bases and J gave up 4 bases, with 3 bases separating them. The CDR3 loop spans 13 amino acids. In germline, CDR1 is LGHNA, CDR2 YSLEER. The CDR3 region is CASSQEYNEKLFF. As DNA, the CDR3 is TGCGCCAGCAGCCAAGAATATAATGAAAAACTGTTTTTT.

This clone was counted only a few times. This chain joins TRBV19 and TRBJ2-7, with D tentatively TRBD2 (7 bases). The CDR3 has 14 residues. The germline CDR1 and CDR2 sequences are LNHDA and SQIVND (reference sequence). V was shortened by 8 bases and J by 6 bases, with 20 bases between the two germline ends. The CDR3 here is CASLPVGGQSEQYF. CDR3 bases: TGTGCCAGTTTGCCGGTGGGGGGGCAGAGCGAGCAGTACTTC.

The chain combines TRBV27 with TRBJ2-7; tentative D call: TRBD2 (6 bases). This CDR3 has 15 amino acids. Germline V CDR1 and CDR2: MNHEY, SMNVEV (reference sequence). The V and J ends lost 4 bases and 5 bases respectively, with 18 bases between them. The CDR3 reads CASSSFNSGVHEQYF. CDR3 DNA: TGTGCCAGCAGTTCCTTCAATAGCGGAGTCCACGAGCAGTACTTC.

The chain links TRBV15 to TRBJ2-1; 12 bases fit TRBD2. J lost 7 bases, V lost 5 bases, and 12 bases had no gene match. Germline V gives CDR1 LNHNV, CDR2 YYDKDF (reference sequence). The CDR3 length is 17 residues. The CDR3 nucleotides are TGTGCCACCAGCCCTTCTAGCGGGAGGGCCGGGGGGAATGAGCAGTTCTTC. Amino acid sequence: CATSPSSGRAGGNEQFF.

This chain links TRBV6-6 with TRBJ2-7, with 8 nucleotides matching TRBD1. The CDR3 covers 12 residues. Germline loops: CDR1 MNHNY, CDR2 SVGAGI (reference sequence). The trim removed 6 bases at V and 6 bases at J, leaving 4 bases unmatched. CDR3: CASSSDRVEQYF. Here the CDR3 DNA reads TGTGCCAGCAGCTCGGACAGGGTCGAGCAGTACTTC.

The chain couples TRBV7-2 to TRBJ2-1, with a tentative D call TRBD1 (5 bases). The CDR3 extends over 15 amino acids. The germline V and J ends were trimmed by 2 bases and 4 bases, with 12 bases remaining between them. Germline CDR1 SGHTA, CDR2 FQGNSA. CDR3 nucleotide sequence: TGTGCCAGCAGCTTAACGTCACAGGTATACAATGAGCAGTTCTTC. The encoded protein is CASSLTSQVYNEQFF.